What follows are 11 T cell receptor beta chains derived from one specimen sequenced in a study of monozygotic twins with inflammatory bowel disease. Reprocessing the 5' RACE reads, TCRdb reports a single entry for every CDR3 protein and omits DNA. The clone table shows 85,000 to 110,000 distinct CDR3 sequences, with the ten largest holding more than 1.5%. Sequenced sample: blood. These receptors all stem from a human donor with ulcerative colitis or Crohn's disease, or a healthy co-twin of an affected twin (not recorded which).

CDR3: CASSLALRNNSPLHF. This chain uses TRBV7-2 with TRBJ1-6. CDR3 length: 15 amino acids. Germline lookup yields CDR1 SGHTA and CDR2 FQGNSA.

The chain joins TRBV29-1 to TRBJ2-4. The CDR3 contains 14 residues. Germline-derived CDR1 and CDR2 are SQVTM and ANQGSEA. The CDR3 region is CSVEDMGPKNIQYF.

The V and J genes are TRBV20-1 and TRBJ1-1; the D gene TCRdb calls, TRBD1, cannot be checked with no DNA. The germline gives CDR1 DFQATT, CDR2 SNEGSKA (reference sequence). CDR3 size: 14 residues. Here the CDR3 reads CSARNPSLQGKAFF.

J is TRBJ2-3 and V is TRBV7-2. CDR3 length: 12 amino acids. Germline V gene sequence: CDR1 SGHTA, CDR2 FQGNSA. The CDR3 is CASSRDLDTQYF.

V and J are TRBV20-1 and TRBJ1-2; TCRdb calls TRBD1, which cannot be checked without DNA. Germline CDR1 DFQATT, CDR2 SNEGSKA (reference sequence). The CDR3 totals 18 residues. CDR3 region: CSASKYRDSSSGNYGYTF.

V usage is TRBV28 and J usage is TRBJ2-3. CDR1 and CDR2 from the germline V gene are MDHEN and SYDVKM. This CDR3 has 12 residues. The CDR3 is CPSSLKANTQYF.

The chain recombines TRBV20-1 with TRBJ1-5; no DNA is available, so the TRBD1 call from TCRdb remains unchecked. Germline loops: CDR1 DFQATT, CDR2 SNEGSKA (reference sequence). CDR3 length: 14 amino acids. This chain's CDR3 is CSARDRGQSQPQHF.

This chain uses TRBV7-2 with TRBJ1-6; the D call of TRBD1 rests on TCRdb alone, since no DNA is present to check it. CDR3 length equals 14 residues. CDR1 and CDR2 from the germline V gene are SGHTA and FQGNSA. The CDR3 here is CASNTGTGASPLHF.

The J gene is TRBJ2-5, the V gene TRBV9; TCRdb picks TRBD1, but there is no DNA to check that call. In germline, CDR1 is SGDLS, CDR2 YYNGEE. This CDR3 spans 15 amino acids. CDR3: CASSANRGSSETQYF.

J is TRBJ2-7 and V is TRBV5-1; TCRdb indicates TRBD2, and absent DNA this call remains unverified. The CDR3 extends over 14 amino acids. CDR1 is SGHRS, CDR2 YFSETQ, per germline. Here the CDR3 reads CASSLSGTLYEQYF.

This rearrangement joins TRBV7-2 to TRBJ2-7; the TCRdb call, TRBD1, lacks DNA for checking. The CDR3 totals 16 residues. Germline V CDR1 and CDR2: SGHTA, FQGNSA. CDR3 protein: CASSFSGTKYLYEQYF.